This TCR beta chain was obtained from a study of T cell repertoires in cytomegalovirus infection (dated by TCRdb to between 2018 and 2021). A note on the overall study: Peptide stimulations targeted recently identified HLA-C-restricted CMV epitopes, whose presentation resists viral immunomodulation, together with well-studied HLA-B-restricted epitopes. The HLA type of each donor mattered for the analysis, because public TCR beta signatures pointed to carriage of CMV infection along with the matching HLA type.

Overall study outcomes, separate from this receptor: The ex vivo response was dominated by HLA-C-restricted CMV-specific TCR beta clonotypes, which also provided the single most frequent clonotype in two of eight donors. Carriers of CMV infection plus the relevant HLA type were discriminated by the cumulative frequency of public TCR beta family members in the study cohort and in an independent roughly 380-donor cohort.

The germline V gene yields MGHRA for CDR1 and YSYEKL for CDR2. A distance of 11 bases separates the germline ends of V and J, which lose 1 base and 6 bases respectively. Its CDR3 holds 14 amino acids, cysteine through phenylalanine. Solely the CDR3 DNA is kept, with 42 bases framed from the first base. Worth noting for this clonotype: Its cognate antigen has yet to be identified. Base qualities are not recorded, but no much larger clone differs from it by a single base.

The reads were generated on an Illumina HiSeq 1500. In TCRdb, the public reads were trimmed at Q25 with fastp and aligned with MiXCR, with productive beta chains retained. Rows are combined by CDR3 protein, so each entry shows the most common genes and DNA. The sample has around 100,000 distinct CDR3 sequences on record, approximately 45% of them singletons. 65% to 75% of the sample is in the top ten clones. What this sample's treatment or condition label stands for: in vitro stimulation with specific CMV peptide epitopes to enrich CMV-specific T cells. The receptor comes from a human donor in good health (CMV status not recorded). Some clones in this sample may be carry-over from other donors' samples. Recombination joined TRBV4-1 with TRBJ2-3; tentative D gene TRBD2, with 5 bases matching. This specimen consisted of CD8+ T cells from cultured PBMCs, obtained from culture after CMV antigen stimulation. The CDR3 amino acid sequence is: CASSQGLSGDTQYF. Read as DNA, the sequence is TGCGCCAGCAGCCAAGGGCTATCGGGGGATACGCAGTATTTT.